This T cell receptor (beta chain) was sequenced in a study of shared clonotypes between healthy human individuals. Whole-study findings and limits: In this cohort, only blood was sampled, and tissue repertoires likely differ. Rarefaction curves obtained for sorted subsets showed sequencing incomplete despite large depth. Larger richness was generally estimated for naive than memory subsets.

Between the trimmed V and J ends, which lost 1 base and 3 bases, there was a span of 12 bases. Germline CDR1 and CDR2: MGHRA and YSYEKL. The CDR3 is made up of 16 amino acids. With regard to this clone: Its cognate antigen is unknown.

Positively selected for CCR7, the CD45RO-negative cells used as naive CD8 cells excluded terminally differentiated effector memory CD45RA+ cells. Sorted subsets were amplified in replicate PCRs using approximately 0.2 ug DNA, tens of thousands of T cell genomes. Sequenced by immunoSEQ multiplex PCR; TCRdb stores in-frame clones only, minus some. This sample carries approximately 840,000 clones, around 96% of them seen once, and the ten largest clones take approximately 0.2%. The receptor was derived from a man aged 25 to 40 in good health. V and J are TRBV4-1 and TRBJ2-2; D is possibly TRBD1 (5 bases). The specimen was naive CD8+ T cells sorted from blood. The CDR3 here is CASSQGEQEYTGELFF. As DNA, the CDR3 is TGCGCCAGCAGCCAAGGTGAACAGGAGTACACCGGGGAGCTGTTTTTT.